This record covers a single T cell receptor beta chain. Its specificity is not known. The CDR3 has 15 amino acids. The V gene end was trimmed by 5 bases and the J gene end by 6 bases; junction bases not matched to a gene: 12. The germline V gene encodes CDR1 SGHVS and CDR2 FNYEAQ. None of the patients had undergone any treatment ahead of thyroid surgery. TCRdb reanalyzed the PCR reads via MiXCR. The profile shows tens of thousands of clones, roughly an eighth of them singletons. The sample is drawn from a study of metastatic and nonmetastatic thyroid tumors. Study findings and constraints: Benign nodules were reported to have significantly lower TCR beta diversity than malignant thyroid tumors, in blood and tumor.

The sequencing input was tumor tissue. The V gene is TRBV7-6, the J gene TRBJ2-7, with 8 bases that match TRBD1. The TCR sequence derives from a female donor with papillary thyroid cancer or a benign thyroid nodule (not recorded which). Some clones in this sample may be carry-over from other donors' samples. This CDR3 is CASSPRDRCLVEQYF. DNA for the CDR3: TGTGCCAGCAGCCCTCGGGACAGGTGTCTTGTCGAGCAGTACTTC.